Presented here are 13 T cell receptor beta chains from one specimen sequenced in a study of graft-versus-host responses after intestinal transplantation. Libraries were prepared by immunoSEQ multiplex PCR; TCRdb keeps only in-frame clonotypes and omits some of them. This table has 90,000 to 150,000 clones, just under 95% appearing once. These TCRs' antigens remain unknown. This material consisted of unstimulated CD4+ T cells sorted from spleen or lymph node cells, taken before intestinal transplant. The receptor set was obtained from a human donor who received an intestinal transplant.

This clone turned up a few times. This chain connects TRBV6-6 to TRBJ1-3; D is unresolved. V lost 7 bases and J 3 bases, leaving 7 bases between the germline ends. CDR3 length: 12 residues. The germline CDR1 and CDR2 sequences are MNHNY and SVGAGI (reference sequence). The CDR3 here is CASTQIGNTIYF. Written as DNA, the CDR3 is TGTGCCAGCACCCAAATTGGAAACACCATATATTTT.

In this sample, this clone turned up a few times. The chain joins TRBV14 to TRBJ2-7, with 11 positions matching TRBD2. CDR1 and CDR2 (germline): SGHDN, FVKESK. Trimming at V came to 3 bases and at J to 1 base, leaving 8 bases not matched to a gene. The CDR3 consists of 17 residues. DNA of the CDR3: TGTGCCAGCAGCCAGGTTTCGACTAGCGGGATGTCCTACGAGCAGTACTTC. Translated, it gives CASSQVSTSGMSYEQYF.

In this sample, this clone turned up a few times. This chain links TRBV7-9 with TRBJ2-7; D ambiguous. From germline, CDR1 is SEHNR and CDR2 FQNEAQ (reference sequence). The CDR3 is 13 amino acids. Trimming shortened V by 1 base and J by 12 bases, and 16 bases separated the two germline ends. DNA of the CDR3: TGTGCCAGCAGCTTAGGACAACCGACGCTGTGGTACTTC. This codes for CASSLGQPTLWYF.

This sequence joins TRBV5-1 and TRBJ2-5; the D is unclear. This CDR3 is built from 12 residues. Trimming shortened V by 1 base and J by 3 bases, and 4 bases separated the two germline ends. Germline CDR1 SGHRS, CDR2 YFSETQ. CDR3 bases: TGCGCCAGCAGCTTGAACGAAGAGACCCAGTACTTC. Encoded protein: CASSLNEETQYF.

This rearrangement joins TRBV23-1 to TRBJ2-7, with 10 bases fitting TRBD1. TRBV23-1 is known as an ORF, though its function is uncertain. The CDR3 consists of 19 residues. Trimming at V came to 0 bases and at J to 3 bases, leaving 14 bases not matched to a gene. The CDR3 sequence: CASSQSARKWTGGSYEQYF. The CDR3, as DNA: TGCGCCAGCAGTCAATCGGCCCGAAAATGGACAGGGGGAAGCTACGAGCAGTACTTC.

This sequence joins TRBV6-6 and TRBJ1-1; TRBD1 aligns across 7 bases. V was pared by 2 bases and J by 1 base, with 7 bases of the junction left unmatched. Germline assignment: CDR1 MNHNY and CDR2 SVGAGI (reference sequence). There are 16 residues in the CDR3. The CDR3 here is CASSYITAGGNTEAFF. The CDR3 DNA reads TGTGCCAGCAGTTACATCACGGCAGGGGGGAACACTGAAGCTTTCTTT.

The V call is TRBV5-4, the J call TRBJ2-5; 13 bases fit TRBD2. After removal of 2 bases from V and 5 bases from J, the junction contained 12 bases not matched to a gene. In germline, CDR1 is SGHNT, CDR2 YYREEE (reference sequence). This CDR3 has 18 residues. CDR3 nucleotide sequence: TGTGCCAGCAGCTTATGGAGAACTAGCGGGAGGGCCAGGGAGACCCAGTACTTC. This sequence encodes CASSLWRTSGRARETQYF.

The chain uses TRBV18 and TRBJ2-5; 9 bases are a match to TRBD1. The CDR3 is 14 amino acids. V lost 3 bases and J lost 12; bases outside the gene matches: 11. CDR1 KGHSH and CDR2 LQKENI come from the germline V gene. CDR3 protein: CASSPQDRGVQEYF. The DNA for the CDR3 is TGTGCCAGCTCACCTCAGGACAGGGGCGTACAGGAGTACTTC.

CDR3 bases: TGTGCCAGCAGTACGGGGACTAGCGGGTCCTACAATGAGCAGTTCTTC. This gives the protein CASSTGTSGSYNEQFF. The V gene is TRBV7-2, the J gene TRBJ2-1, with 12 nucleotides matching TRBD2. The CDR3 loop spans 16 amino acids. CDR1 SGHTA and CDR2 FQGNSA come from the germline V gene. Trimming cost V 6 bases and J 1 base; bases outside gene matches: 4.

The chain combines TRBV9 with TRBJ1-2; D possibly corresponds to TRBD1 (5 bases). Germline CDR1 SGDLS, CDR2 YYNGEE. Trimming pared 2 bases from V and 1 base from J, leaving 12 bases between. The CDR3 loop spans 15 amino acids. The chain's CDR3 is CASSVGATINYGYTF. CDR3 sequence (DNA): TGTGCCAGCAGCGTCGGGGCAACAATTAACTATGGCTACACCTTC.

J is TRBJ2-1 and V is TRBV5-1; weak D call: TRBD2 (6 bases). CDR3 size: 14 residues. V lost 0 bases and J 4 bases, leaving 8 bases between the germline ends. Germline assignment: CDR1 SGHRS and CDR2 YFSETQ. The CDR3 loop reads CASSLAGEYNEQFF. The CDR3, as DNA: TGCGCCAGCAGCTTGGCGGGAGAGTACAATGAGCAGTTCTTC.

This clone has a single count. The V and J genes are TRBV7-2 and TRBJ2-5, with 7 nucleotides matching TRBD1. Germline CDR1 is SGHTA and CDR2 is FQGNSA. The CDR3 length is 15 residues. Unmatched junction bases numbered 14, after V lost 7 bases and J lost 6 bases. CDR3 bases: TGTGCCAGCACAGACTGGGCAGGGGGTTTAAAGACCCAGTACTTC. It encodes CASTDWAGGLKTQYF.

The chain has TRBV6-5 and TRBJ2-7; TRBD1 matches at 10 bases. Trimming cost V 1 base and J 3 bases; bases outside gene matches: 6. CDR1 and CDR2 from the germline V gene are MNHEY and SVGAGI. This CDR3 is 16 amino acids long. DNA of the CDR3: TGTGCCAGCAGTTACTATTTCCGGGACAGGGGCTACGAGCAGTACTTC. Protein sequence: CASSYYFRDRGYEQYF.